The clone carrying this T cell receptor beta chain turned up a few times. The antigen is unknown. The CDR3 extends over 14 amino acids. Germline CDR1 SGHTA, CDR2 FQGNSA. Trimming shortened V by 8 bases and J by 3 bases, and 15 bases separated the two germline ends. The data were obtained in a study of T cell repertoires in cytomegalovirus infection. Study-wide background: Indications came from public TCR beta signatures; they pointed to CMV infection and to a matching HLA type.

Study-level results: In two of eight donors, the top clonotype was HLA-C-restricted CMV-specific.

Each CDR3 protein gets one entry after TCRdb re-called the reads with MiXCR. The sample holds 550,000 to 700,000 distinct CDR3 sequences, 35% to 50% seen once. Source: cultured PBMCs, taken from culture after CMV antigen stimulation. The rearrangement uses TRBV7-2 and TRBJ2-3, with D perhaps TRBD1 (6 bases). The clonotype was recovered from a human donor in good health (CMV status not recorded). Some clones in this sample may be carry-over from other donors' samples. In DNA, the CDR3 is TGTGCCAGCCGAGCGACAGGTCTTACAGATACGCAGTATTTT. Translation gives CASRATGLTDTQYF.